This T cell receptor beta chain was sequenced for a study of cytomegalovirus exposure and HLA in healthy donors. Study-wide points: Sequences of the TCR beta chain were said to predict the HLA-A and HLA-B alleles of most subjects accurately.

Regarding donors, all were healthy bone marrow donors. As concerns this clone: Its antigen is not identified.

This PCR relied on a set of 60 Vbeta primers and 13 Jbeta primers. In the study's own analysis: Unique TCR beta chains numbered around 80 million in a later analysis, with roughly 11 million shared. Measured with immunoSEQ multiplex PCR; TCRdb has only the in-frame clones, and not every one. Clone size and V and J calls were adopted from that table, with D and trimming inferred from the DNA. The table has about 160,000 clones, about four fifths seen once; the top ten hold more than 8%. The TCR originated in a male donor in good health and CMV-seropositive. The specimen was PBMCs.

CDR3 nucleotides: TGTGCCAGCTCATCGGGACAGGGCGAAAACACTGAAGCTTTCTTT. Protein product: CASSSGQGENTEAFF. V gene TRBV18 combines with J gene TRBJ1-1; 9 nucleotides match TRBD1. The CDR3 runs 15 residues. CDR1 and CDR2 from the germline V gene are KGHSH and LQKENI. V lost 5 bases, J lost 2 bases, and 6 bases stayed unmatched.